The sequence of this T cell receptor beta chain was determined in a study of radiotherapy plus CTLA-4 blockade in lung cancer. On the study more broadly: About 20% of patients responded objectively, and about 33% achieved disease control. Study results and caveats: Peripheral blood showed expansion of tumor-derived TCR clones after radiotherapy and ipilimumab. Early blood T cell clone dynamics, with interferon-beta, were reported to best predict response.

This clone was counted a single time. Its antigen is currently unknown. Profiling relied on immunoSEQ multiplex PCR, and the TCRdb table lists in-frame clones only, not all of them. Counted here are around 80,000 clones, nearly 75% occurring once; the ten biggest clones make up 9.9%. The source material was peripheral blood, sampled from a patient treated with radiotherapy plus ipilimumab. The receptor was derived from a human donor with non-small cell lung cancer whose response to radiotherapy plus ipilimumab could not be evaluated.

In DNA, the CDR3 is TGTGCCAGCAGTCCCCCCCCTCGTGTCCTCGCCGGTGGAAACACCATATATTTT. Translated: CASSPPPRVLAGGNTIYF. V usage is TRBV2 and J usage is TRBJ1-3; no clear D. V lost 5 bases, J lost 3 bases, and 23 bases lay in between. CDR1 and CDR2 from the germline V gene are SNHLY and FYNNEI. The CDR3 is 18 amino acids.